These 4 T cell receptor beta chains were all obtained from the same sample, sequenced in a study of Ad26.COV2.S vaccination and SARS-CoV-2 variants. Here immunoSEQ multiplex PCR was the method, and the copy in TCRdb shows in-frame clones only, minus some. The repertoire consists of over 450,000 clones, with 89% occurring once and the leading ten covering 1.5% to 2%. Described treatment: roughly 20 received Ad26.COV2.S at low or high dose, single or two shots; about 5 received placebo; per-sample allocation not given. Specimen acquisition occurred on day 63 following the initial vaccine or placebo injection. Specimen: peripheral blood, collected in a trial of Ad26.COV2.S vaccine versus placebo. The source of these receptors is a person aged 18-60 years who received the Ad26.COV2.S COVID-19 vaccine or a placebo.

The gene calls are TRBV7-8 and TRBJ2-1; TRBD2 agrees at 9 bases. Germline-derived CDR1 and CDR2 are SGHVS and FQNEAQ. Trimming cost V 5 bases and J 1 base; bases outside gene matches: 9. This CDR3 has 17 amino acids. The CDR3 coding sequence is TGTGCCAGCAGCGCCCTTGGACTAGCGTCGTCCTACAATGAGCAGTTCTTC. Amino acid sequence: CASSALGLASSYNEQFF. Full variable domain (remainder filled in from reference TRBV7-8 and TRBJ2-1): GAGVSQSPRYKVAKRGQDVALRCDPISGHVSLFWYQQALGQGPEFLTYFQNEAQLDKSGLPSDRFFAERPEGSVSTLKIQRTQQEDSAVYLCASSALGLASSYNEQFFGPGTRLTVL.

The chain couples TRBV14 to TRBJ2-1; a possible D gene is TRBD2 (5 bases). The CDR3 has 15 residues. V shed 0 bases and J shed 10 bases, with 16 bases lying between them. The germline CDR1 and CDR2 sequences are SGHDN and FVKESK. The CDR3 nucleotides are TGTGCCAGCAGCCAAGACTTACTAGGTCATAGGGAGCAGTTCTTC. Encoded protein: CASSQDLLGHREQFF.

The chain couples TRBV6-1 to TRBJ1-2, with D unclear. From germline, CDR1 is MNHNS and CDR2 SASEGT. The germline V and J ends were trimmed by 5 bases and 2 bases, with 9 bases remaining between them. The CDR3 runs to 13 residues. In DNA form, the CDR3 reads TGTGCCAGCAGTTTGACCGACAACTATGGCTACACCTTC. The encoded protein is CASSLTDNYGYTF.

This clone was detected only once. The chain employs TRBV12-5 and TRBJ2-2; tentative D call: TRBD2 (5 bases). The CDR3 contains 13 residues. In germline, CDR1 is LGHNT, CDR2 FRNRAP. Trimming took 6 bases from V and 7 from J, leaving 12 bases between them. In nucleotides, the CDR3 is TGTGCTAGTGGGGCAGAACTAGGCGGGGAGCTGTTTTTT. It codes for CASGAELGGELFF.